One sample yielded the 2 T cell receptor beta chains listed below, sequenced in a study of blood T cells in healthy people across ages. Next came a second PCR, run for about 7 to 12 cycles, which used a sample-barcoded 5' primer along with a J-beta primer mix. TCRdb called the 5' RACE reads again in MiXCR, with one record for every CDR3 protein. The sample lists under 2,000,000 distinct CDR3 sequences, less than 50% occurring once. The specimen sequenced was blood. Source of these receptors: a woman between 40 and 55 years old in good health.

This chain uses TRBV12-3 or TRBV12-4 with TRBJ2-5; 13 nucleotides line up with TRBD2. This CDR3 comprises 17 residues. Trimming at V came to 7 bases and at J to 5 bases, leaving 13 bases not matched to a gene. CDR3 sequence: CASKPGLAGFGMETQYF. CDR3 nucleotides: TGTGCCAGCAAACCGGGACTAGCGGGGTTCGGAATGGAGACCCAGTACTTC.

The chain couples TRBV20-1 to TRBJ1-5, with unresolved D. This CDR3 is 15 amino acids long. Germline values: CDR1 DFQATT, CDR2 SNEGSKA (reference sequence). V was trimmed by 3 bases and J by 2 bases, leaving 14 bases between them. The CDR3 sequence is CSASGPDLGNQPQHF. Here the CDR3 DNA reads TGCAGTGCTAGTGGGCCGGACCTCGGCAATCAGCCCCAGCATTTT.